Listed here are 30 T cell receptor beta chains from one sample, sequenced in a study of T cell responses to AZD1222 COVID-19 vaccine. Some clones are missing from TCRdb's copy, which holds only in-frame ones; the method was immunoSEQ multiplex PCR. The data show some 74,000 clones, about 85% seen once. Material: peripheral blood, obtained 28 days after the second AZD1222 dose. These receptors originate from an adult who received the AZD1222 COVID-19 vaccine.

This chain uses TRBV5-1 with TRBJ1-1; tentatively, D is TRBD1 (6 bases). This CDR3 is built from 14 residues. The germline V gene encodes CDR1 SGHRS and CDR2 YFSETQ. Trimming took off 4 bases at V and 11 bases at J, with 21 bases between the two ends. CDR3 nucleotide sequence: TGCGCCAGCAGCCCCTCCCCGGGGGGGGCCAGGGCTTTCTTT. It codes for CASSPSPGGARAFF. The variable domain in full, with the rest retrieved from reference TRBV5-1 and TRBJ1-1, is KAGVTQTPRYLIKTRGQQVTLSCSPISGHRSVSWYQQTPGQGLQFLFEYFSETQRNKGNFPGRFSGRQFSNSRSEMNVSTLELGDSALYLCASSPSPGGARAFFGQGTRLTVV.

The table lists this clone with a few counts. The CDR3 DNA reads as TGTGCCAGCAGCATGGACAGGGTTTCACCCCTCCACTTT. Residues: CASSMDRVSPLHF. The chain employs TRBV7-3 and TRBJ1-6; 8 positions agree with TRBD1. V lost 5 bases to trimming and J lost 9 bases; unmatched junction nucleotides: 3. In germline, CDR1 is SGHTA, CDR2 FQGTGA. This CDR3 has 13 residues.

The J gene is TRBJ1-2, the V gene TRBV6-1; D not certain. The CDR3 runs to 14 residues. V lost 2 bases, J lost 0 bases, and 7 bases lay in between. Germline CDR1 is MNHNS and CDR2 is SASEGT. The CDR3 DNA reads as TGTGCCAGCAGTGAAAACGTAGCTAACTATGGCTACACCTTC. Translation gives CASSENVANYGYTF.

The rearrangement joins TRBV19 to TRBJ1-2; D is perhaps TRBD1 (6 bases). The V and J ends lost 4 bases and 2 bases respectively, with 11 bases between them. The length of the CDR3 is 14 residues. Germline V lookup: CDR1 LNHDA, CDR2 SQIVND (reference sequence). This CDR3 is CASSNRDTNYGYTF. CDR3 in DNA: TGTGCCAGTAGTAACCGGGACACGAACTATGGCTACACCTTC. The whole variable domain, filled in from reference TRBV19 and TRBJ1-2, reads DGGITQSPKYLFRKEGQNVTLSCEQNLNHDAMYWYRQDPGQGLRLIYYSQIVNDFQKGDIAEGYSVSREKKESFPLTVTSAQKNPTAFYLCASSNRDTNYGYTFGSGTRLTVV.

The CDR3 here is CATSRDWEKLFF. CDR3 coding DNA: TGTGCCACCAGCAGAGATTGGGAAAAACTGTTTTTT. The rearrangement links TRBV15 to TRBJ1-4; D is ambiguous. CDR1 is LNHNV, CDR2 YYDKDF, per germline (reference sequence). Trimming stripped 0 bases from V and 8 bases from J, with 4 bases between. The CDR3 consists of 12 residues.

The table lists this clone with a count of one. The chain joins TRBV19 to TRBJ2-7, with 8 bases aligning to TRBD2. J was trimmed by 5 bases and V by 6 bases; bases with no gene match: 15. CDR3 length: 16 residues. CDR1 is LNHDA, CDR2 SQIVND, per germline (reference sequence). CDR3 amino acids: CASSRTLGGRFNEQYF. CDR3 nucleotides: TGTGCCAGTAGCCGGACCCTTGGCGGGAGGTTCAACGAGCAGTACTTC. Supplemented by reference TRBV19 and TRBJ2-7, the full variable domain reads DGGITQSPKYLFRKEGQNVTLSCEQNLNHDAMYWYRQDPGQGLRLIYYSQIVNDFQKGDIAEGYSVSREKKESFPLTVTSAQKNPTAFYLCASSRTLGGRFNEQYFGPGTRLTVT.

This clone was found once. The chain carries TRBV28 and TRBJ2-3; 7 bases match TRBD2. CDR1 is MDHEN and CDR2 is SYDVKM in the germline V gene. Losses at the gene ends were 8 bases for V and 2 bases for J; bases not matched to a gene: 4. The CDR3 sequence is 13 residues long. This CDR3 reads CASSAGSTDTQYF. The CDR3 nucleotides read TGTGCCAGCTCAGCGGGGTCCACAGATACGCAGTATTTT.

The rearrangement uses TRBV6-6 and TRBJ1-6, with D perhaps matching TRBD1 (6 bases). Germline values: CDR1 MNHNY, CDR2 SVGAGI (reference sequence). This CDR3 is 14 amino acids long. Trimming removed 7 bases from V and 13 bases from J, with 20 bases in between. The CDR3 bases are TGTGCCAGCATGCCCACGACAGGAAGGAGGCCCCTCCACTTT. The encoded protein is CASMPTTGRRPLHF.

The V gene is TRBV29-1, the J gene TRBJ2-3; D is unresolved. This CDR3 contains 12 residues. Germline values: CDR1 SQVTM, CDR2 ANQGSEA. Trimming shortened V by 7 bases and J by 4 bases, and 12 bases separated the two germline ends. The CDR3, as DNA: TGCAGCGCTGAGGCGACCCCAGATACGCAGTATTTT. As protein: CSAEATPDTQYF.

The chain recombines TRBV6-5 with TRBJ2-7; the D gene is possibly TRBD2 (6 bases). CDR1 MNHEY and CDR2 SVGAGI come from the germline V gene. V lost 7 bases to trimming and J lost 6 bases, with 19 bases between them. CDR3 length: 14 amino acids. This chain's CDR3 is CASTKAWAAGEQYF. The CDR3 nucleotides read TGTGCCAGCACCAAGGCATGGGCAGCGGGCGAGCAGTACTTC.

This chain connects TRBV7-3 to TRBJ2-1; 7 bases map to TRBD2. This CDR3 is 17 amino acids long. Trimming removed 0 bases from V and 0 bases from J; junction bases left unmatched: 5. From germline, CDR1 is SGHTA and CDR2 FQGTGA. CDR3 residues: CASSLTGLAVSYNEQFF. The CDR3 region has the DNA TGTGCCAGCAGCTTAACGGGCCTAGCGGTCTCCTACAATGAGCAGTTCTTC.

The CDR3, as DNA: TGTGCCAGCAGTCGAACTCGGGAGTACGAGCAGTACTTC. Amino acid sequence: CASSRTREYEQYF. This sequence joins TRBV12-3 or TRBV12-4 and TRBJ2-7; weak D call: TRBD2 (6 bases). CDR3 length: 13 amino acids. Between the trimmed V and J ends, which lost 5 bases and 4 bases, there was a span of 12 bases.

This clone was seen more than once but under ten times. The chain carries TRBV6-1 and TRBJ2-7; 8 positions match TRBD1. Germline CDR1 reads MNHNS; CDR2 reads SASEGT. V was pared by 2 bases and J by 7 bases, with 10 bases of the junction left unmatched. The CDR3 is 15 residues long. CDR3 in DNA: TGTGCCAGCAGTGAATTGGCAGGGGGCGCTGAGGAGCAGTACTTC. Protein product: CASSELAGGAEEQYF.

The chain links TRBV29-1 to TRBJ1-1; TRBD1 aligns across 8 bases. The V gene's germline CDR1 is SQVTM and CDR2 ANQGSEA. CDR3 length: 17 amino acids. Trimming at V came to 1 base and at J to 1 base, leaving 11 bases not matched to a gene. The CDR3 DNA reads as TGCAGCGTTGAAGTCCGCCACGACAGGGGAAAGAACACTGAAGCTTTCTTT. Encoded protein: CSVEVRHDRGKNTEAFF.

This clone was observed once. The chain employs TRBV2 and TRBJ2-1; a possible D gene is TRBD2 (6 bases). The CDR3 is made up of 16 amino acids. Trimming cost V 3 bases and J 6 bases, with 18 bases left between them. CDR1 is SNHLY and CDR2 is FYNNEI in the germline V gene. CDR3 DNA sequence: TGTGCCAGCAGTGAGAATGGGGGACTCCGGGGCAATGAGCAGTTCTTC. Translated: CASSENGGLRGNEQFF.

This clone was recorded a few times. The chain uses TRBV29-1 and TRBJ1-2; TRBD1 matches at 7 bases. CDR1 SQVTM and CDR2 ANQGSEA come from the germline V gene. Trimming removed 7 bases from V and 1 base from J; junction bases left unmatched: 15. The CDR3 runs to 16 residues. The CDR3 DNA sequence: TGCAGCGCCGTTTTCCCCGGGACAGAGGGTAACTATGGCTACACCTTC. It yields the protein CSAVFPGTEGNYGYTF.

CDR3 region: CAISEGAGGPSGGYTF. The CDR3 DNA reads TGTGCCATCAGTGAGGGGGCAGGGGGTCCCTCAGGGGGCTACACCTTC. The V and J genes are TRBV10-3 and TRBJ1-2, with 7 bases lining up with TRBD1. Germline assignment: CDR1 ENHRY and CDR2 SYGVKD. This CDR3 is 16 amino acids long. V shed 2 bases, J shed 8 bases, and the junction held 14 bases outside the gene matches.

The V gene is TRBV4-1, the J gene TRBJ1-5; tentatively, D is TRBD1 (5 bases). Germline V CDR1 and CDR2: MGHRA, YSYEKL. The CDR3 spans 16 residues. V was trimmed by 1 base and J by 9 bases, leaving 19 bases between them. Here the CDR3 reads CASSQGEGGADGPQHF. The CDR3 nucleotides read TGCGCCAGCAGCCAAGGAGAAGGTGGGGCGGATGGGCCCCAGCATTTT.

The chain links TRBV30 to TRBJ1-1; no reliable D call. The V gene's germline CDR1 is GTSNPN and CDR2 SVGIG (reference sequence). V was shortened by 0 bases and J by 3 bases, with 8 bases between the two germline ends. The CDR3 is 13 residues long. The CDR3 spells CAWSVREDTEAFF. The CDR3 nucleotides read TGTGCCTGGAGTGTACGGGAGGACACTGAAGCTTTCTTT.

This chain joins TRBV6-5 and TRBJ2-3, with TRBD1 matching 7 bases. Germline trimming cut 0 bases from V and 5 bases from J; bases unmatched to any gene: 8. CDR1 is MNHEY, CDR2 SVGAGI, per germline. This CDR3 spans 16 amino acids. The CDR3 loop is CASSYSADRIRDTQYF. The CDR3 region has the DNA TGTGCCAGCAGTTACTCCGCGGACAGGATCAGAGATACGCAGTATTTT.

The chain carries TRBV13 and TRBJ2-1; TRBD2 aligns across 9 bases. Germline CDR1 PRHDT, CDR2 FYEKMQ (reference sequence). The CDR3 consists of 16 residues. V dropped 4 bases and J dropped 7; count of bases not matched to a gene: 11. CDR3 bases: TGTGCCAGCAGCTCCATGAGCGGGAGGCAGGAAAATGAGCAGTTCTTC. Amino acids: CASSSMSGRQENEQFF.

Only one count was recorded for this clone. The V gene is TRBV29-1, the J gene TRBJ2-3, with D tentatively TRBD1 (6 bases). The CDR3 extends over 14 amino acids. V lost 1 base and J lost 5, with 13 bases in between. Germline CDR1 reads SQVTM; CDR2 reads ANQGSEA. The CDR3: CSVEGGRGEDTQYF. The CDR3 region has the DNA TGCAGCGTTGAAGGAGGCAGGGGTGAAGATACGCAGTATTTT.

This rearrangement joins TRBV10-3 to TRBJ1-1, with 9 positions matching TRBD1. The ends lost 5 bases at V and 5 bases at J; junction bases unmatched: 9. Germline V lookup: CDR1 ENHRY, CDR2 SYGVKD. The CDR3 runs to 15 residues. The CDR3 DNA is TGTGCCATCAGTTCTGAAACAGGGGGCAAGACTGAAGCTTTCTTT. Translating it yields CAISSETGGKTEAFF.

The CDR3: CASSEVRRGNSPLHF. In DNA form, the CDR3 reads TGTGCCAGCAGTGAAGTGCGCAGGGGTAATTCACCCCTCCACTTT. The chain links TRBV6-1 to TRBJ1-6; weak D call: TRBD1 (6 bases). Germline CDR1 MNHNS, CDR2 SASEGT. V was pared by 1 base and J by 6 bases, with 10 bases between. The CDR3 is made up of 15 amino acids.

The V call is TRBV7-6, the J call TRBJ2-7; 12 nucleotides align to TRBD2. The CDR3 has 15 amino acids. J gave up 2 bases and V 5 bases, and 4 bases lay outside the gene matches. Per the germline V gene, CDR1 is SGHVS and CDR2 is FNYEAQ. Here the CDR3 reads CASSGLAGPAYEQYF. The DNA of the CDR3 is TGTGCCAGCAGCGGACTAGCGGGACCGGCCTACGAGCAGTACTTC. Drawing the rest from reference TRBV7-6 and TRBJ2-7, the complete variable domain is GAGVSQSPRYKVTKRGQDVALRCDPISGHVSLYWYRQALGQGPEFLTYFNYEAQQDKSGLPNDRFSAERPEGSISTLTIQRTEQRDSAMYRCASSGLAGPAYEQYFGPGTRLTVT.

V is TRBV27 and J is TRBJ2-2; TRBD1 or TRBD2 may be the D gene (6 bases each). The CDR3 runs to 13 residues. Trimming removed 3 bases at V and 9 bases at J, with 11 bases between. Germline lookup yields CDR1 MNHEY and CDR2 SMNVEV (reference sequence). In nucleotides, the CDR3 is TGTGCCAGCAGTTTCCTTGGGGGGCGGGAGCTGTTTTTT. Translating it yields CASSFLGGRELFF.

V gene TRBV7-9 combines with J gene TRBJ1-5, with D maybe TRBD1 (5 bases). Between the trimmed V and J ends, which lost 2 bases and 3 bases, there was a span of 8 bases. The V gene's germline CDR1 is SEHNR and CDR2 FQNEAQ (reference sequence). The CDR3 contains 14 residues. CDR3 residues: CASSLLGDNQPQHF. The CDR3 nucleotides read TGTGCCAGCAGCTTACTAGGGGACAATCAGCCCCAGCATTTT.

This clone was detected once. V usage is TRBV18 and J usage is TRBJ2-1, with 7 bases matching TRBD1. The junction had 10 bases not matched to a gene; V was cut back by 4 bases and J by 7 bases. CDR3 length: 15 residues. The V gene's germline CDR1 is KGHSH and CDR2 LQKENI. DNA for the CDR3: TGTGCCAGCTCACGAACAGGGGATCTCGTGAATGAGCAGTTCTTC. It specifies CASSRTGDLVNEQFF.

The V gene is TRBV6-2 or TRBV6-3, the J gene TRBJ1-2; D perhaps matches TRBD1 (6 bases). The length of the CDR3 is 15 residues. The V and J ends lost 2 bases and 0 bases respectively, with 10 bases between them. Germline lookup yields CDR1 MNHEY and CDR2 SVGEGT. The CDR3 bases are TGTGCCAGCAGTTACCAACAGGGCCCTAACTATGGCTACACCTTC. It yields the protein CASSYQQGPNYGYTF.

The chain has TRBV10-3 and TRBJ1-3, with a weak D call TRBD1 (5 bases). Per germline, CDR1 ENHRY and CDR2 SYGVKD. The V gene lost 5 bases and the J gene lost 1 base, with 18 bases spanning the gap. This CDR3 region has 17 residues. The CDR3 sequence: CAISPLLGEISGNTIYF. CDR3 in DNA: TGTGCCATCAGTCCCCTACTGGGGGAAATTTCTGGAAACACCATATATTTT.